This TCR beta chain stems from a study of long-term antiretroviral therapy in people with HIV. In the study overall: It was about a decade after the earliest samples that the 2015 immediate-ART recommendation appeared. Findings and caveats of the study: Repertoires in HIV (unlike those of controls) had narrower CDR3 length ranges.

Germline CDR1 and CDR2: SQVTM and ANQGSEA. The CDR3 has 14 residues. V lost 1 base, J lost 8 bases, and 10 bases stayed unmatched. With regard to this clone: Its target is unknown.

The libraries were made with immunoSEQ v3.0 at survey level. A target of about 35,000-50,000 T-cell genomes per sample was set for sequencing. The repertoire was sequenced with immunoSEQ multiplex PCR; TCRdb's copy has only in-frame clones and lacks some. The table has 15,000 to 20,000 clones, under 85% seen once. This clonotype was obtained from a woman between 40 and 55 years old with HIV. The sample was unsorted PBMCs, taken 2.3 years after starting antiretroviral therapy. This chain links TRBV29-1 with TRBJ1-1, with TRBD1 identical over 7 bases. CDR3 sequence reads: CSVEGSTGAGEAFF. The CDR3 bases are TGCAGCGTTGAAGGGTCCACAGGGGCTGGGGAAGCTTTCTTT.